The T cell receptor beta chain under discussion was sequenced for a study of blood T cells in healthy people across ages. Study-wide findings and caveats: Higher diversity and more naive CD4+ cells were features of long-lived donors, compared to aged donors. Getting older went along with TCR beta diversity per million T cells dropping roughly linearly.

This clonotype was counted ten times or more. Its antigen is still unknown. Primers used in a second PCR of roughly 7 to 12 cycles were a sample-barcoded 5' primer and a J-beta primer mix. TCRdb re-derived calls from the 5' RACE reads in MiXCR, one entry per CDR3 protein. The sample shows some 670,000 distinct CDR3 sequences, 52% of them seen only once. Germline values: CDR1 DFQATT, CDR2 SNEGSKA (reference sequence). The CDR3 sequence is 17 residues long. V lost 4 bases to trimming and J lost 2 bases; unmatched junction nucleotides: 14. The rearrangement uses TRBV20-1 and TRBJ2-1, with 7 bases fitting TRBD1. This clonotype was obtained from a woman of 80 years or more in good health. The sequenced sample consisted of blood. CDR3 loop: CSANRDSRSNTYNEQFF. CDR3 coding DNA: TGCAGTGCTAACCGGGACAGTCGATCCAATACCTACAATGAGCAGTTCTTC.